This is a list of T cell receptor beta chains from one sample in a study of T cells expressing NK-cell markers. TCRdb re-called the 5' RACE reads and shows each CDR3 protein once, DNA omitted. The listing records about 170,000 distinct CDR3 sequences. Sequencing was done on a sample of blood T cells: a sorted CD56 or NKG2C T cell subset, CD4+ or CD8+ T cells, or bulk PBMC T cells (not recorded which). These receptors were collected from a man aged 18-75 years in good health. Each CDR3 is given with its conserved first and last residue.

>TRBJ1-2|12|TRBV6-5
CASSFDRGSYTF
>TRBJ1-3|19|TRBV7-3
CASSLISDIQGLSRNTIYF
>TRBJ2-7|15|TRBV5-5
CASSIWEGAPYEQYF
>TRBJ2-7|12|TRBV2
CASSETLPKQYF
>TRBJ2-1|12|TRBV6-6
CASSSGLYEQFF
>TRBJ2-1|15|TRBV7-9
CASSLGDRGAYEQFF
>TRBJ2-1|12|TRBV14
CASSRQNNEQFF
>TRBJ1-1|16|TRBV11-1
CASSITGGEVGTEAFF
>TRBJ2-5|18|TRBV20-1
CSAQLFGLAGGPGETQYF
>TRBJ2-5|16|TRBV7-9
CASSSWTSGGKETQYF
>TRBJ1-2|14|TRBV6-1
CASSEDRDWYGYTF
>TRBJ1-4|14|TRBV5-5
CASSLRDRAEKLFF
>TRBJ2-7|13|TRBV20-1
CSARVSASYEQYF
>TRBJ1-2|14|TRBV7-9
CASSLEGYGDGYTF
>TRBJ2-3|12|TRBV7-9
CASKWGADTQYF